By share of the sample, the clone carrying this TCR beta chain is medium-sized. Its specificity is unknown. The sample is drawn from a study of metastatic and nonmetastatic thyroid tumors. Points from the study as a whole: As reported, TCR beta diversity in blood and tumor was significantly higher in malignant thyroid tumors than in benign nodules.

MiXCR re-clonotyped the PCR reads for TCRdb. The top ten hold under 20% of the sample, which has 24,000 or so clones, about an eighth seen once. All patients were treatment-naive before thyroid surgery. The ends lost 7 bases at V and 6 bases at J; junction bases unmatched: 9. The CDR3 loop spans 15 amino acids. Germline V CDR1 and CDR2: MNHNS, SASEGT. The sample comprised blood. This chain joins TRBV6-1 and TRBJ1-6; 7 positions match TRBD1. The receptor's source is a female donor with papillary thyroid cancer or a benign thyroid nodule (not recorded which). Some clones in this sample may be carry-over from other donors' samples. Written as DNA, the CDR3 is TGTGCCAGCACAGTGGGACAGCCCCTTAATTCACCCCTCCACTTT. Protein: CASTVGQPLNSPLHF.